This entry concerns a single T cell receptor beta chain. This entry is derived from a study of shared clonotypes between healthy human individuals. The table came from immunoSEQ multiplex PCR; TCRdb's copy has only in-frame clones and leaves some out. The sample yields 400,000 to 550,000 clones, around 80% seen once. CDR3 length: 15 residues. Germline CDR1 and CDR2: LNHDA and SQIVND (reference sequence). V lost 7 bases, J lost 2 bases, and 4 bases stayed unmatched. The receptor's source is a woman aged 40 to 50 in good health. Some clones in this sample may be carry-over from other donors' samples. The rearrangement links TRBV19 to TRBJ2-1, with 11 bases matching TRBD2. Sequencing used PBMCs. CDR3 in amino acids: CASTPLAGAYNEQFF. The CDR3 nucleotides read TGTGCCAGTACCCCACTAGCGGGAGCCTACAATGAGCAGTTCTTC.